This TCR beta chain is from a study of blood T cell repertoires in COVID-19. At the level of the study: Acute and convalescent COVID-19 specimens originated in the United States, Italy and Spain. In each case, the material was cDNA or gDNA derived from T cells, B-cell-depleted T cells, or PBMCs.

In the source study's methods: Scientists estimated how many nucleated cells there were by amplifying reference gene primers. TCRdb's table, derived via immunoSEQ multiplex PCR, lists solely in-frame clones and lacks some. Clone size and V and J calls were adopted from that table, with D and trimming inferred from the DNA. The table includes approximately 61,000 clones, 86% detected once. V lost 5 bases and J 4 bases, leaving 14 bases between the germline ends. Germline CDR1 is MNHEY and CDR2 is SMNVEV (reference sequence). This CDR3 is 14 amino acids long. The clonotype comes from a human donor in a cohort sampled during active COVID-19. The sample consisted of peripheral blood. J is TRBJ1-1 and V is TRBV27, with a weak D call TRBD1 (6 bases). The CDR3 here is CASSLLPQGTEAFF. The CDR3 DNA reads TGTGCCAGCAGTCTCCTTCCACAGGGCACTGAAGCTTTCTTT.